Given below is one TCR beta chain in context. This sample is part of a study of blood T cell repertoires in COVID-19. About the study: Sites across the United States, Italy and Spain contributed samples from acute and convalescent COVID-19.

CDR1 LNHDA and CDR2 SQIVND come from the germline V gene (reference sequence). Trimming pared 11 bases from V and 7 bases from J, leaving 21 bases between. This CDR3 has 14 amino acids. Clones were read by immunoSEQ multiplex PCR, and TCRdb kept only the in-frame ones, dropping some. The sample has 140,000 to 150,000 clones, roughly nine tenths seen once. The sequenced sample consisted of peripheral blood. This TCR was sampled from a man between 18 and 35 years old with COVID-19, enrolled during active disease. This sequence joins TRBV19 and TRBJ1-5; D might be TRBD1 (6 bases). CDR3 residues: CASDGGRVGQPQHF. The CDR3 DNA follows: TGTGCCTCCGATGGGGGCAGGGTTGGACAGCCCCAGCATTTT.